A single sample gave rise to the 25 T cell receptor beta chains below, sequenced in a study of shared clonotypes between healthy human individuals. Repertoires were generated with immunoSEQ multiplex PCR, while TCRdb's copy carries only in-frame clones and drops some. This sample has roughly 330,000 clones; about 74% occur once, and the top ten carry around a tenth. Sequenced input: memory CD4+ T cells sorted from blood. Subset here: CD45RA-negative fraction. The receptors were gathered from a man aged 25 to 45 in good health.

The chain employs TRBV6-6 and TRBJ2-7; D is perhaps TRBD1 or TRBD2 (5 bases each). The CDR3 contains 15 residues. V lost 7 bases, J lost 3 bases, and 19 bases lay in between. Germline V lookup: CDR1 MNHNY, CDR2 SVGAGI (reference sequence). The CDR3 reads CASTPAPPGSYEQYF. The CDR3 region has the DNA TGTGCCAGCACCCCCGCCCCGCCAGGGAGCTACGAGCAGTACTTC.

This clone was counted between two and nine times. The CDR3 region is CASSPSWGGRDEQFF. Written as DNA, the CDR3 is TGTGCCAGCTCACCATCATGGGGAGGTCGGGATGAGCAGTTCTTC. This chain joins TRBV18 and TRBJ2-1; possible D gene TRBD2, 6 bases. Germline V gene sequence: CDR1 KGHSH, CDR2 LQKENI. Trimming took 2 bases from V and 8 from J, leaving 16 bases between them. CDR3 size: 15 residues.

The chain combines TRBV5-4 with TRBJ2-5, with TRBD1 matching 7 bases. Germline values: CDR1 SGHNT, CDR2 YYREEE (reference sequence). The CDR3 runs to 14 residues. Unmatched junction bases numbered 7, after V lost 5 bases and J lost 3 bases. The DNA for the CDR3 is TGTGCCAGCAGTCGACAGGGACGTGAAGAGACCCAGTACTTC. Encoded protein: CASSRQGREETQYF. Using reference TRBV5-4 and TRBJ2-5 for the parts outside the CDR3, the full variable domain is ETGVTQSPTHLIKTRGQQVTLRCSSQSGHNTVSWYQQALGQGPQFIFQYYREEENGRGNFPPRFSGLQFPNYSSELNVNALELDDSALYLCASSRQGREETQYFGPGTRLLVL.

There are a few counts of this clone. The chain joins TRBV27 to TRBJ1-5; 7 bases map to TRBD1. The germline V gene has CDR1 MNHEY and CDR2 SMNVEV (reference sequence). Losses at the gene ends were 5 bases for V and 5 bases for J; bases not matched to a gene: 9. The CDR3 is 15 amino acids. The CDR3 coding sequence is TGTGCCAGCAGTAAACTACCGGGACAGTATCAGCCCCAGCATTTT. This gives the protein CASSKLPGQYQPQHF.

The chain uses TRBV10-1 and TRBJ2-1, with D unresolved. CDR3 length equals 13 residues. V was cut by 2 bases and J by 6 bases, with 8 bases left in between. The germline gives CDR1 WNHNN, CDR2 SYGVQD (reference sequence). Here the CDR3 DNA reads TGCGCCAGCAGTGAGAACTACTTCAATGAGCAGTTCTTC. Translation gives CASSENYFNEQFF.

This sequence joins TRBV6-4 and TRBJ2-1; 9 nucleotides match TRBD1. CDR3 size: 20 residues. The trim removed 5 bases at V and 3 bases at J, leaving 20 bases unmatched. CDR1 is MRHNA and CDR2 is SNTAGT in the germline V gene. CDR3 in amino acids: CASSPVRDRALTRNYNEQFF. CDR3 DNA: TGTGCCAGCAGTCCAGTCAGGGACAGGGCCCTTACGCGAAACTACAATGAGCAGTTCTTC.

Worth noting for this clone: One end of the junction does not line up with germline, which may come from a read error. The CDR3 reads CASSLGLGSGQDF. CDR3 bases: TGTGCCAGCAGCTTAGGCTTGGGATCTGGCCAGGACTTC. V gene TRBV7-2 combines with J gene TRBJ2-5; no firm D call. Germline values: CDR1 SGHTA, CDR2 FQGNSA. The length of the CDR3 is 13 residues.

This clone was seen just once. This sequence joins TRBV5-1 and TRBJ2-1; 8 nucleotides agree with TRBD1. After removal of 4 bases from V and 0 bases from J, the junction contained 9 bases not matched to a gene. Germline V gene data show CDR1 as SGHRS and CDR2 as YFSETQ. The CDR3 is 17 residues long. Here the CDR3 reads CASSEGQGPASYNEQFF. As DNA, the CDR3 is TGCGCCAGCAGCGAAGGACAGGGTCCAGCCTCCTACAATGAGCAGTTCTTC.

This chain joins TRBV6-5 and TRBJ2-5; D is perhaps TRBD1 (5 bases). This CDR3 region has 14 residues. The V and J ends lost 5 bases and 5 bases respectively, with 15 bases between them. Germline assignment: CDR1 MNHEY and CDR2 SVGAGI. CDR3 loop: CASSASRVQETQYF. The CDR3, as DNA: TGTGCCAGCAGTGCAAGCAGGGTACAGGAGACCCAGTACTTC.

This clone showed up just a few times. The chain recombines TRBV2 with TRBJ1-1; D may be TRBD1 (5 bases). V was pared by 3 bases and J by 10 bases, with 12 bases between. The CDR3 has 12 residues. Germline values: CDR1 SNHLY, CDR2 FYNNEI. DNA for the CDR3: TGTGCCAGCAGTGACAGGGCGGTTGGAGCTTTCTTT. This codes for CASSDRAVGAFF.

J is TRBJ2-7 and V is TRBV18; D may be TRBD2 (6 bases). CDR1 is KGHSH and CDR2 is LQKENI in the germline V gene. This CDR3 has 16 amino acids. Trimming left V 3 bases short and J 0 bases short, with 15 bases between. The CDR3 coding sequence is TGTGCCAGCTCACCTGGCCCCGGGAGAAGCTCCTACGAGCAGTACTTC. Translating gives CASSPGPGRSSYEQYF.

This clone was observed once. The V call is TRBV5-6, the J call TRBJ2-3; TRBD2 aligns across 10 bases. Germline values: CDR1 SGHDT, CDR2 YYEEEE. V dropped 1 base and J dropped 5; count of bases not matched to a gene: 13. This CDR3 region has 18 residues. The CDR3 sequence: CASSLKAPLAGAQDTQYF. The CDR3 DNA is TGTGCCAGCAGCTTGAAGGCCCCCCTAGCGGGAGCGCAAGATACGCAGTATTTT.

The chain uses TRBV10-1 and TRBJ2-3; TRBD2 matches at 11 bases. The germline CDR1 and CDR2 sequences are WNHNN and SYGVQD (reference sequence). The CDR3 spans 15 residues. V lost 2 bases and J lost 4; bases outside the gene matches: 2. The DNA for the CDR3 is TGCGCCAGCAGTGAGGTAGCGGGAGGGGCAGATACGCAGTATTTT. This gives the protein CASSEVAGGADTQYF.

The chain is built from TRBV6-1 and TRBJ2-1, with 13 bases aligning to TRBD2. The trim removed 6 bases at V and 10 bases at J, leaving 9 bases unmatched. This CDR3 contains 15 residues. Germline values: CDR1 MNHNS, CDR2 SASEGT. CDR3 residues: CASRTGTSGTLEQFF. The CDR3 DNA is TGTGCCAGCAGGACCGGGACTAGCGGGACTTTGGAGCAGTTCTTC.

The chain employs TRBV28 and TRBJ2-7; 7 nucleotides match TRBD1. The V gene's germline CDR1 is MDHEN and CDR2 SYDVKM. The CDR3 has 14 residues. V was pared by 7 bases and J by 5 bases, with 11 bases of the junction left unmatched. The CDR3 DNA sequence: TGTGCCAGCATGAGAACCGGGACAGTTCACGAGCAGTACTTC. Protein sequence: CASMRTGTVHEQYF. Variable domain in full (rest from reference TRBV28 and TRBJ2-7): DVKVTQSSRYLVKRTGEKVFLECVQDMDHENMFWYRQDPGLGLRLIYFSYDVKMKEKGDIPEGYSVSREKKERFSLILESASTNQTSMYLCASMRTGTVHEQYFGPGTRLTVT.

The rearrangement uses TRBV6-5 and TRBJ1-1; tentative D call: TRBD1 (5 bases). The length of the CDR3 is 12 residues. The V end was cut by 8 bases, the J end by 4 bases, with 11 bases between. Germline V gene lookup returns CDR1 MNHEY and CDR2 SVGAGI. CDR3 bases: TGTGCCAGCGGCGGGGGGAGCACTGAAGCTTTCTTT. Amino acid sequence: CASGGGSTEAFF.

This chain connects TRBV7-3 to TRBJ2-5; either TRBD1 or TRBD2 may supply D (6 bases each). V lost 0 bases and J 4 bases, leaving 15 bases between the germline ends. The CDR3 is 16 residues long. The germline CDR1 and CDR2 sequences are SGHTA and FQGTGA. CDR3: CASSLTGGGQGETQYF. The CDR3, as DNA: TGTGCCAGCAGCTTAACAGGGGGAGGTCAGGGAGAGACCCAGTACTTC.

The sample holds a few counts of this clone. The chain has TRBV27 and TRBJ2-7; 13 bases are a match to TRBD2. Unmatched junction bases numbered 4, after V lost 10 bases and J lost 4 bases. CDR1 and CDR2 from the germline V gene are MNHEY and SMNVEV (reference sequence). The CDR3 sequence is 13 residues long. The CDR3 nucleotides are TGTGCCACCAGACTAGCGGGAGGATACGAGCAGTACTTC. This codes for CATRLAGGYEQYF.

The rearrangement joins TRBV25-1 to TRBJ2-3; tentative D call: TRBD1 (5 bases). The germline V gene has CDR1 MGHDK and CDR2 SYGVNS. The CDR3 consists of 13 residues. The V end lost 8 bases, the J end lost 2 bases, and 11 bases lay between the germline ends. DNA for the CDR3: TGTGCCAGCCGGACAAGAACCACAGATACGCAGTATTTT. It yields the protein CASRTRTTDTQYF.

The chain is built from TRBV6-6 and TRBJ2-2, with 9 bases that match TRBD1. The CDR3 is made up of 15 amino acids. Germline lookup yields CDR1 MNHNY and CDR2 SVGAGI (reference sequence). Losses at the gene ends were 2 bases for V and 5 bases for J; bases not matched to a gene: 3. CDR3 residues: CASSYPGTGTGELFF. For the CDR3, the DNA is TGTGCCAGCAGTTACCCCGGGACAGGGACCGGGGAGCTGTTTTTT.

This chain's CDR3 is CASIGTVHSYGYTF. CDR3 coding DNA: TGTGCCAGCATCGGGACAGTTCACTCCTATGGCTACACCTTC. This sequence joins TRBV6-1 and TRBJ1-2, with TRBD1 identical over 7 bases. The J segment lost 4 bases and the V segment lost 7 bases, leaving 9 bases of the junction unmatched. The CDR3 loop spans 14 amino acids. Germline CDR1 reads MNHNS; CDR2 reads SASEGT.

The chain links TRBV19 to TRBJ1-5; D call uncertain. This CDR3 is 15 amino acids long. Germline values: CDR1 LNHDA, CDR2 SQIVND (reference sequence). V was trimmed by 1 base and J by 3 bases, leaving 10 bases between them. CDR3 protein: CASSIGRVPNQPQHF. The CDR3 DNA reads as TGTGCCAGTAGTATAGGAAGGGTACCCAATCAGCCCCAGCATTTT.

Points on this clone: The same CDR3 arises from other DNA sequences in this sample as well. The chain combines TRBV9 with TRBJ2-7; 8 bases are a match to TRBD2. There are 13 residues in the CDR3. Trimming took 0 bases from V and 6 from J; bases not matched to a gene: 2. Germline CDR1 SGDLS, CDR2 YYNGEE. CDR3 sequence: CASSVDLAGEQYF. CDR3 nucleotides: TGTGCCAGCAGCGTAGACCTAGCGGGCGAGCAGTACTTC.

The chain is built from TRBV15 and TRBJ1-5; D unresolved. Germline-derived CDR1 and CDR2 are LNHNV and YYDKDF (reference sequence). The CDR3 spans 16 residues. V was pared by 6 bases and J by 4 bases, with 19 bases between. The CDR3 loop reads CATRSRVSWENQPQHF. CDR3 DNA sequence: TGTGCCACCAGGTCACGCGTTTCGTGGGAGAATCAGCCCCAGCATTTT. Variable domain in full (rest from reference TRBV15 and TRBJ1-5): DAMVIQNPRYQVTQFGKPVTLSCSQTLNHNVMYWYQQKSSQAPKLLFHYYDKDFNNEADTPDNFQSRRPNTSFCFLDIRSPGLGDTAMYLCATRSRVSWENQPQHFGDGTRLSIL.

In this sample, this clone turned up a few times. This rearrangement joins TRBV30 to TRBJ2-1; possibly TRBD1 or TRBD2 for D (8 bases each). This CDR3 is built from 15 residues. V was shortened by 3 bases and J by 9 bases, with 21 bases between the two germline ends. From germline, CDR1 is GTSNPN and CDR2 SVGIG (reference sequence). CDR3 residues: CAWRAGDRREAEQFF. The CDR3 DNA is TGTGCCTGGAGAGCTGGGGACAGGCGGGAGGCTGAGCAGTTCTTC.